One sample yielded the 17 T cell receptor beta chains listed below, sequenced in a study of blood T cell repertoires in COVID-19. Assay used: immunoSEQ multiplex PCR; TCRdb lists only in-frame clones, some missing. The table includes 180,000 or so clones, roughly 87% detected once. Sequenced input: peripheral blood. All receptors derive from a woman in her forties or fifties with acute or convalescent COVID-19.

V gene TRBV19 combines with J gene TRBJ1-2; 8 bases are a match to TRBD1. Looked up from germline, CDR1 is LNHDA and CDR2 is SQIVND (reference sequence). The V and J ends lost 4 bases and 6 bases, in that order; junction bases with no gene match: 10. The CDR3 length is 15 residues. DNA of the CDR3: TGTGCCAGTAGTAGGGCGGGACAGGAAGTAGATGGCTACACCTTC. This gives the protein CASSRAGQEVDGYTF.

The genes are TRBV6-5 and TRBJ1-1, with TRBD1 matching 7 bases. The J segment lost 6 bases and the V segment lost 4 bases, leaving 11 bases of the junction unmatched. Germline V CDR1 and CDR2: MNHEY, SVGAGI. This CDR3 spans 15 amino acids. CDR3 residues: CASSSLTGSIAEAFF. As DNA, the CDR3 is TGTGCCAGCAGTTCCTTGACAGGGTCTATCGCTGAAGCTTTCTTT.

J is TRBJ2-1 and V is TRBV10-3, with 11 positions matching TRBD2. The V gene's germline CDR1 is ENHRY and CDR2 SYGVKD. This CDR3 comprises 14 residues. V shed 5 bases, J shed 6 bases, and the junction held 3 bases outside the gene matches. As DNA, the CDR3 is TGTGCCATCAGTCCTAGCGGGAGGAGCAATGAGCAGTTCTTC. The encoded protein is CAISPSGRSNEQFF.

The V gene is TRBV7-9, the J gene TRBJ1-1, with no clear D. The CDR3 is 14 residues long. The germline gives CDR1 SEHNR, CDR2 FQNEAQ (reference sequence). V gave up 5 bases and J gave up 1 base, with 11 bases separating them. CDR3 DNA: TGTGCCAGCAGCGAGGCACGGGAGAACACTGAAGCTTTCTTT. Amino acid sequence: CASSEARENTEAFF.

The chain recombines TRBV4-2 with TRBJ2-1; 10 positions match TRBD2. J lost 9 bases, V lost 0 bases, and 14 bases had no gene match. The CDR3 covers 18 residues. The germline gives CDR1 LGHNA, CDR2 YNFKEQ. The CDR3 protein is CASSQDPGGTSVLGEQFF. The DNA for the CDR3 is TGTGCCAGCAGCCAAGATCCGGGCGGGACTAGCGTTTTGGGTGAGCAGTTCTTC.

This chain joins TRBV5-6 and TRBJ1-5, with D tentatively TRBD1 (6 bases). Germline CDR1 and CDR2: SGHDT and YYEEEE. The CDR3 loop spans 15 amino acids. Trimming took off 4 bases at V and 5 bases at J, with 16 bases between the two ends. Here the CDR3 reads CASSPGAGAHQPQHF. In DNA, the CDR3 is TGTGCCAGCAGCCCCGGTGCGGGGGCCCATCAGCCCCAGCATTTT.

This chain joins TRBV6-5 and TRBJ1-5; 10 positions match TRBD1. The germline CDR1 and CDR2 sequences are MNHEY and SVGAGI. The V segment lost 6 bases and the J segment 3 bases; nucleotides outside the gene matches: 5. The CDR3 totals 15 residues. CDR3 nucleotides: TGTGCCAGCAGCAAGGGACAGGGGAACAATCAGCCCCAGCATTTT. Amino acid sequence: CASSKGQGNNQPQHF.

Here the CDR3 reads CATKMRTGPATNEKLFF. CDR3 nucleotides: TGTGCCACCAAAATGAGGACAGGGCCCGCAACTAATGAAAAACTGTTTTTT. V is TRBV24-1 and J is TRBJ1-4; 8 nucleotides align to TRBD1. Germline assignment: CDR1 KGHDR and CDR2 SFDVKD. The V and J ends lost 8 bases and 0 bases, in that order; junction bases with no gene match: 10. The CDR3 is 17 amino acids.

The chain uses TRBV20-1 and TRBJ1-2; TRBD1 matches at 7 bases. The CDR3 has 11 amino acids. The germline gives CDR1 DFQATT, CDR2 SNEGSKA (reference sequence). Trimming took 5 bases from V and 7 from J; bases not matched to a gene: 4. As DNA, the CDR3 is TGCAGTGCTCCGACAGGGACTGGCTACACCTTC. Translation: CSAPTGTGYTF.

The chain joins TRBV11-3 to TRBJ1-1, with D tentatively TRBD1 (5 bases). V dropped 3 bases and J dropped 7 bases, with 9 bases sitting between them. Looked up from germline, CDR1 is SGHNT and CDR2 is YENEEA. The CDR3 is 12 amino acids. CDR3 nucleotide sequence: TGTGCCAGCAGCTTCCAGACAGTTGAAGCTTTCTTT. It encodes CASSFQTVEAFF.

V usage is TRBV6-5 and J usage is TRBJ2-1; tentative D call: TRBD2 (6 bases). The CDR3 spans 15 residues. Trimming removed 4 bases from V and 8 bases from J, with 18 bases in between. The germline gives CDR1 MNHEY, CDR2 SVGAGI. In nucleotides, the CDR3 is TGTGCCAGCAGTTTGGCTGAGGGAGGCTGGGATGAGCAGTTCTTC. Its protein product is CASSLAEGGWDEQFF.

J is TRBJ2-7 and V is TRBV7-9, with 7 bases fitting TRBD1. Per germline, CDR1 SEHNR and CDR2 FQNEAQ (reference sequence). Trimming removed 2 bases from V and 6 bases from J; junction bases left unmatched: 13. The CDR3 runs 16 residues. The CDR3 is CASSLPGDSKGAEQYF. The DNA of the CDR3 is TGTGCCAGCAGCTTACCCGGGGACAGTAAGGGCGCCGAGCAGTACTTC.

The chain combines TRBV6-4 with TRBJ1-2, with a weak D call TRBD1 (5 bases). Deletions cut 6 bases from V and 7 bases from J, with 12 bases between. This CDR3 has 12 residues. Germline CDR1 MRHNA, CDR2 SNTAGT. CDR3 protein: CASRSGLGGYTF. CDR3 sequence (DNA): TGTGCCAGCAGATCGGGACTTGGTGGCTACACCTTC.

The chain has TRBV30 and TRBJ2-7; 9 nucleotides align to TRBD1. Germline values: CDR1 GTSNPN, CDR2 SVGIG (reference sequence). J was trimmed by 2 bases and V by 1 base; bases with no gene match: 6. The CDR3 is 15 residues long. The CDR3, as DNA: TGTGCCTGGAGTGCTGGACAGGGGTGGACCTACGAGCAGTACTTC. It translates to CAWSAGQGWTYEQYF. The whole variable domain, remainder taken from reference TRBV30 and TRBJ2-7, is SQTIHQWPATLVQPVGSPLSLECTVEGTSNPNLYWYRQAAGRGLQLLFYSVGIGQISSEVPQNLSASRPQDRQFILSSKKLLLSDSGFYLCAWSAGQGWTYEQYFGPGTRLTVT.

This chain links TRBV3-1 (or the pseudogene TRBV3-2) with TRBJ1-1; 8 nucleotides match TRBD1. The CDR3 covers 15 residues. Germline V lookup: CDR1 LGHDT, CDR2 YNNKEL (reference sequence). Trimming cost V 6 bases and J 0 bases; bases outside gene matches: 6. The CDR3 loop reads CASRGTGSMNTEAFF. As DNA, the CDR3 is TGTGCCAGCAGGGGGACAGGAAGCATGAACACTGAAGCTTTCTTT.

CDR3 in DNA: TGTGCCAGCAGCGGGACAGTCGGGCGCTCCTATAATTCACCCCTCCACTTT. This codes for CASSGTVGRSYNSPLHF. This chain uses TRBV9 with TRBJ1-6; perhaps TRBD1 as D (6 bases). This CDR3 has 17 residues. The V end was cut by 3 bases, the J end by 0 bases, with 13 bases between. Germline V gene lookup returns CDR1 SGDLS and CDR2 YYNGEE.

The chain joins TRBV2 to TRBJ2-7; 7 bases match TRBD2. From germline, CDR1 is SNHLY and CDR2 FYNNEI. Trimming took 3 bases from V and 0 from J; bases not matched to a gene: 5. The CDR3 runs 15 residues. The chain's CDR3 is CASSDRRERSYEQYF. In DNA, the CDR3 is TGTGCCAGCAGTGATCGGCGGGAGCGCTCCTACGAGCAGTACTTC.